The entry below gives a single T cell receptor (beta chain) sequence along with its context. Its cognate antigen is unknown. Germline values: CDR1 WSHSY, CDR2 SAAADI. The CDR3 totals 17 residues. The V segment lost 6 bases and the J segment 2 bases; nucleotides outside the gene matches: 10. This sample is part of a study of identical twins. General study results and limits: Insertions were fewer in abundant cord blood beta clonotypes, whereas memory repertoires showed none of this pattern. Cross-sectional statistical analysis was relied on for the conclusions, without the same donors being followed. Out-of-frame alpha sequences common to twins were enriched for low generation probability.

Each CDR3 protein gets one entry after TCRdb re-called the 5' RACE reads with MiXCR. Among hundreds of thousands of distinct CDR3 sequences listed, 5.5% to 7.5% were seen once. The chain combines TRBV10-2 with TRBJ2-3; 11 nucleotides match TRBD2. The sample consisted of naive T cells sorted from blood. This receptor was obtained from a man aged 18 to 35 in good health. The CDR3: CASRSPGLADFTDTQYF. CDR3 sequence (DNA): TGCGCCAGCAGGAGCCCGGGACTAGCGGATTTCACAGATACGCAGTATTTT.